These 21 T cell receptor beta chains originate from one sample sequenced in a study of tumour-infiltrating T cells in Burkitt lymphoma. TCRdb's table, derived via immunoSEQ multiplex PCR, lists solely in-frame clones and lacks some. This table has 1,500 to 2,000 clones, approximately 39% appearing once. The sequenced sample consisted of tumor tissue. These receptor sequences come from a human donor with Burkitt lymphoma.

The chain joins TRBV19 to TRBJ1-1, with TRBD1 identical over 8 bases. The CDR3 spans 16 residues. V lost 3 bases to trimming and J lost 1 base; unmatched junction nucleotides: 7. CDR1 and CDR2 (germline): LNHDA, SQIVND (reference sequence). CDR3 sequence reads: CASSISTGGTNTEAFF. The DNA of the CDR3 is TGTGCCAGTAGTATCAGCACAGGGGGGACGAACACTGAAGCTTTCTTT.

This rearrangement joins TRBV4-1 to TRBJ2-5, with unresolved D. The CDR3 sequence is 14 residues long. V dropped 3 bases and J dropped 4 bases, with 12 bases sitting between them. CDR1 MGHRA and CDR2 YSYEKL come from the germline V gene. For the CDR3, the DNA is TGCGCCAGCAGCCACCCGATACGGCGAGAGACCCAGTACTTC. Translation: CASSHPIRRETQYF.

V is TRBV19 and J is TRBJ1-2, with a possible D match to TRBD1 (5 bases). V lost 3 bases to trimming and J lost 4 bases, with 12 bases between them. This CDR3 is 14 amino acids long. Germline V gene sequence: CDR1 LNHDA, CDR2 SQIVND (reference sequence). In DNA form, the CDR3 reads TGTGCCAGTAGTATGGCGACAGAGATCTATGGCTACACCTTC. This translates into CASSMATEIYGYTF.

Only a few counts were recorded for this clone. The V and J genes are TRBV6-5 and TRBJ1-4, with D uncertain. Trimming pared 1 base from V and 7 bases from J, leaving 13 bases between. Germline CDR1 reads MNHEY; CDR2 reads SVGAGI. The length of the CDR3 is 15 residues. CDR3 protein: CASSYFGLFGEKLFF. The CDR3 region has the DNA TGTGCCAGCAGTTACTTCGGGTTGTTTGGTGAAAAACTGTTTTTT.

In this sample, this clone turned up a few times. The chain combines TRBV5-1 with TRBJ1-4; D is undetermined. In germline, CDR1 is SGHRS, CDR2 YFSETQ. The CDR3 totals 17 residues. V gave up 2 bases and J gave up 7 bases, with 21 bases separating them. CDR3 DNA: TGCGCCAGCAGCTTAACCCCACCTACGGGGTCGGGTGAAAAACTGTTTTTT. Its protein is CASSLTPPTGSGEKLFF. The full variable domain, rest sourced from reference TRBV5-1 and TRBJ1-4, is KAGVTQTPRYLIKTRGQQVTLSCSPISGHRSVSWYQQTPGQGLQFLFEYFSETQRNKGNFPGRFSGRQFSNSRSEMNVSTLELGDSALYLCASSLTPPTGSGEKLFFGSGTQLSVL.

The chain uses TRBV10-2 and TRBJ2-1; 8 bases are shared with TRBD1. This CDR3 is built from 14 residues. V trimming: 7 bases; J trimming: 7 bases; junction bases outside the gene matches: 9. Germline values: CDR1 WSHSY, CDR2 SAAADI. CDR3 in amino acids: CASIDWTGRNEQFF. The CDR3 DNA reads TGCGCCAGCATAGATTGGACAGGGCGGAATGAGCAGTTCTTC.

The V and J genes are TRBV5-4 and TRBJ2-3; D might be TRBD2 (5 bases). This CDR3 has 13 residues. CDR1 SGHNT and CDR2 YYREEE come from the germline V gene (reference sequence). V shed 0 bases and J shed 4 bases, with 6 bases lying between them. The CDR3 loop is CASSLEGADTQYF. The CDR3, as DNA: TGTGCCAGCAGCTTGGAGGGAGCAGATACGCAGTATTTT. Using reference TRBV5-4 and TRBJ2-3 for the parts outside the CDR3, the full variable domain is ETGVTQSPTHLIKTRGQQVTLRCSSQSGHNTVSWYQQALGQGPQFIFQYYREEENGRGNFPPRFSGLQFPNYSSELNVNALELDDSALYLCASSLEGADTQYFGPGTRLTVL.

This chain uses TRBV27 with TRBJ1-1; no definite D call. V was shortened by 0 bases and J by 6 bases, with 14 bases between the two germline ends. CDR1 MNHEY and CDR2 SMNVEV come from the germline V gene (reference sequence). The CDR3 runs 15 residues. The CDR3 region is CASSLSNAGLAEAFF. In DNA form, the CDR3 reads TGTGCCAGCAGTTTATCGAACGCAGGTCTGGCTGAAGCTTTCTTT.

For the CDR3, the DNA is TGTGCCAGTACCGTCATTAAGGGGGACTTATACTATGGCTACACCTTC. Translated: CASTVIKGDLYYGYTF. The chain is built from TRBV19 and TRBJ1-2; possibly TRBD1 for D (6 bases). Looked up from germline, CDR1 is LNHDA and CDR2 is SQIVND (reference sequence). The CDR3 runs to 16 residues. V lost 7 bases and J 3 bases, leaving 21 bases between the germline ends.

The chain links TRBV21-1 to TRBJ1-5. TRBV21-1 is flagged as a pseudogene. CDR3 length equals 16 residues. CDR3 nucleotide sequence: TGTGCCAGCAGCATACATCGGGGGCCACAGGGCCAGCCCCAGCATTTT. Its protein is CASSIHRGPQGQPQHF.

This chain joins TRBV7-2 and TRBJ1-2, with D perhaps TRBD1 (6 bases). The CDR3 contains 13 residues. The germline V gene encodes CDR1 SGHTA and CDR2 FQGNSA. Between the trimmed V and J ends, which lost 2 bases and 7 bases, there was a span of 11 bases. Here the CDR3 reads CASSLPGASGYTF. CDR3 DNA sequence: TGTGCCAGCAGCTTACCGGGGGCGAGTGGCTACACCTTC.

This clone came up a few times. The chain combines TRBV29-1 with TRBJ2-2; no clear D gene. Trimming removed 2 bases at V and 0 bases at J, with 10 bases between. The CDR3 has 15 residues. Germline V gene sequence: CDR1 SQVTM, CDR2 ANQGSEA. CDR3 nucleotides: TGCAGCGTTGAAATGGGGTCCGCGAACACCGGGGAGCTGTTTTTT. Translated: CSVEMGSANTGELFF.

This clone was observed a handful of times. The chain is built from TRBV13 and TRBJ2-4; D remains unclear. Looked up from germline, CDR1 is PRHDT and CDR2 is FYEKMQ (reference sequence). Trimming shortened V by 4 bases and J by 6 bases, and 13 bases separated the two germline ends. The CDR3 covers 14 residues. This CDR3 is CASSSRVVRNIQYF. The CDR3 region has the DNA TGTGCCAGCAGCTCTAGGGTCGTGAGAAACATTCAGTACTTC.

This clone is a singleton in its sample. CDR3 in DNA: TGTGCCACCGGCGTGGGAGGGTTCAATCAGCCCCAGCATTTT. Encoded protein: CATGVGGFNQPQHF. The rearrangement uses TRBV27 and TRBJ1-5; the D is unclear. The V and J ends lost 10 bases and 3 bases respectively, with 16 bases between them. Per the germline V gene, CDR1 is MNHEY and CDR2 is SMNVEV (reference sequence). The CDR3 runs 14 residues.

This clone appeared a few times. The V and J genes are TRBV30 and TRBJ1-1, with D maybe TRBD1 (6 bases). Per the germline V gene, CDR1 is GTSNPN and CDR2 is SVGIG (reference sequence). The germline V and J ends were trimmed by 7 bases and 1 base, with 13 bases remaining between them. The CDR3 totals 13 residues. In DNA form, the CDR3 reads TGTGCCTTCAAGGGGGGGGCGAACACTGAAGCTTTCTTT. Translated: CAFKGGANTEAFF.

V and J are TRBV19 and TRBJ2-7; perhaps TRBD2 as D (5 bases). CDR1 LNHDA and CDR2 SQIVND come from the germline V gene (reference sequence). CDR3 length equals 15 residues. V lost 4 bases and J lost 2, with 15 bases in between. CDR3 loop: CASSNTPGGTYEQYF. DNA for the CDR3: TGTGCCAGTAGTAACACCCCAGGAGGTACCTACGAGCAGTACTTC.

This clone appeared a few times. This chain uses TRBV5-5 with TRBJ1-6; D is unclear. V lost 0 bases to trimming and J lost 6 bases, with 4 bases between them. The germline V gene has CDR1 SGHKS and CDR2 YYEKEE (reference sequence). The CDR3 length is 13 residues. CDR3 sequence reads: CASSLGPNSPLHF. The CDR3 coding sequence is TGTGCCAGCAGCTTGGGGCCTAATTCACCCCTCCACTTT.

V and J are TRBV28 and TRBJ2-5; D could derive from TRBD1 or TRBD2 (5 bases each). Germline loops: CDR1 MDHEN, CDR2 SYDVKM. The CDR3 contains 13 residues. V was trimmed by 6 bases and J by 5 bases, leaving 13 bases between them. The chain's CDR3 is CASSLGRLETQYF. The CDR3 coding sequence is TGTGCCAGCAGCCTGGGACGGCTGGAGACCCAGTACTTC.

The CDR3 DNA reads TGCAGTACCGTTACGGACACTGAAGCTTTCTTT. Its translation: CSTVTDTEAFF. This rearrangement joins TRBV29-1 to TRBJ1-1; D unresolved. CDR3 length: 11 residues. Germline CDR1 is SQVTM and CDR2 is ANQGSEA.

This rearrangement joins TRBV11-3 to TRBJ2-7; TRBD1 is a possible D gene (5 bases). This CDR3 is built from 13 residues. V lost 7 bases to trimming and J lost 0 bases, with 10 bases between them. The germline CDR1 and CDR2 sequences are SGHNT and YENEEA. The CDR3 nucleotides are TGTGCCAGCACCCCCGACAGCTCCTACGAGCAGTACTTC. Protein sequence: CASTPDSSYEQYF.

This clone appeared a few times. This chain connects TRBV6-5 to TRBJ1-1, with D uncertain. This CDR3 is 13 amino acids long. Trimming stripped 7 bases from V and 1 base from J, with 10 bases between. CDR1 and CDR2 from the germline V gene are MNHEY and SVGAGI. CDR3 DNA: TGTGCCAGCATCTCTACCGGGAACACTGAAGCTTTCTTT. Translating gives CASISTGNTEAFF.